This T cell receptor beta chain was identified during a study of cytomegalovirus exposure and HLA in healthy donors. This clone was detected only a few times. Its antigen is as yet unknown. Whole-study results and caveats: The analysis excluded some indistinguishable V segments, including TRBV6-2 and TRBV6-3. Other equally common chains were less clonally expanded than HLA-associated TCR beta chains, a later analysis showed. Earlier results showed most TCR beta V segments being productive about 87% or about 30% of the time. Researchers counted around 150 TCR beta chains as cytomegalovirus-associated.

V was shortened by 6 bases and J by 0 bases, with 8 bases between the two germline ends. Germline V gene data show CDR1 as LGHNA and CDR2 as YSLEER. The CDR3 is 14 residues long. PCR employed 60 Vbeta and 13 Jbeta primers. Generated by immunoSEQ multiplex PCR, the TCRdb table keeps only in-frame clones and is missing some. The sample holds some 160,000 clones, around 80% seen once. What was sequenced was PBMCs. This sequence originates from a middle-aged man in good health and CMV-seronegative. The V call is TRBV4-3, the J call TRBJ2-2; D uncertain. This chain's CDR3 is CASRGEANTGELFF. The CDR3 nucleotides are TGCGCCAGCAGGGGTGAGGCGAACACCGGGGAGCTGTTTTTT.